The 18 T cell receptor beta chains below were found in one sample sequenced in a study of Ad26.COV2.S vaccination and SARS-CoV-2 variants. As to treatment: 19 received Ad26.COV2.S at low or high dose, single or two shots; 5 received placebo; per-sample allocation not given. Specimens were obtained on day 63 following the first vaccine or placebo injection. Sequenced by immunoSEQ multiplex PCR; TCRdb stores in-frame clones only, minus some. The sample has fewer than 900,000 clones, roughly nine tenths seen once. The source was peripheral blood, collected in a trial of Ad26.COV2.S vaccine versus placebo. These receptors were obtained from a person aged 18 to 59 who received the Ad26.COV2.S COVID-19 vaccine or a placebo.

The V call is TRBV6-5, the J call TRBJ1-2, with 9 nucleotides matching TRBD1. Germline V gene data show CDR1 as MNHEY and CDR2 as SVGAGI. This CDR3 is built from 15 residues. The trim removed 4 bases at V and 2 bases at J, leaving 5 bases unmatched. The CDR3 bases are TGTGCCAGCAGTTTTCCCGGACAGGGGAACTATGGCTACACCTTC. This translates into CASSFPGQGNYGYTF.

The chain uses TRBV7-9 and TRBJ1-1; D not resolved. This CDR3 spans 14 amino acids. With 1 base removed from V and 1 base from J, the gap between germline ends came to 7 bases. Germline V lookup: CDR1 SEHNR, CDR2 FQNEAQ (reference sequence). The CDR3 sequence: CASSLGGPNTEAFF. CDR3 DNA: TGTGCCAGCAGCTTAGGAGGCCCGAACACTGAAGCTTTCTTT.

This clone has just a few counts. The V call is TRBV5-1, the J call TRBJ2-7; 9 bases are a match to TRBD2. Losses at the gene ends were 0 bases for V and 0 bases for J; bases not matched to a gene: 4. This CDR3 comprises 16 residues. Germline CDR1 is SGHRS and CDR2 is YFSETQ. CDR3 coding DNA: TGCGCCAGCAGCTTGGATTTTAGCGGGAGCTCCTACGAGCAGTACTTC. This encodes CASSLDFSGSSYEQYF.

V gene TRBV6-1 combines with J gene TRBJ1-6; D call uncertain. The length of the CDR3 is 14 residues. Trimming pared 2 bases from V and 8 bases from J, leaving 10 bases between. Germline V gives CDR1 MNHNS, CDR2 SASEGT. In DNA form, the CDR3 reads TGTGCCAGCAGTGAACGGTTATCGGATTCACCCCTCCACTTT. This encodes CASSERLSDSPLHF.

The gene calls are TRBV5-1 and TRBJ1-2; TRBD1 matches 7 bases. With V trimmed by 0 bases and J by 6 bases, 8 bases remained unmatched. The germline gives CDR1 SGHRS, CDR2 YFSETQ. The CDR3 is 15 residues long. CDR3 region: CASSLGHIQGDGYTF. The CDR3 coding sequence is TGCGCCAGCAGCTTGGGGCATATCCAGGGGGATGGCTACACCTTC.

This rearrangement joins TRBV6-2 or TRBV6-3 to TRBJ1-5, with 7 bases fitting TRBD1. The CDR3 totals 15 residues. Germline CDR1 and CDR2: MNHEY and SVGEGT. The junction had 8 bases not matched to a gene; V was cut back by 5 bases and J by 4 bases. CDR3 sequence reads: CASSPGRGYNQPQHF. CDR3 bases: TGTGCCAGCAGTCCCGGCAGGGGGTATAATCAGCCCCAGCATTTT.

CDR3 residues: CATRSGFSGTGVSPLHF. CDR3 DNA: TGTGCCACCAGATCGGGATTTTCGGGGACAGGGGTTTCACCCCTCCACTTT. This chain uses TRBV24-1 with TRBJ1-6, with 10 bases matching TRBD1. J lost 9 bases, V lost 7 bases, and 14 bases had no gene match. The germline V gene encodes CDR1 KGHDR and CDR2 SFDVKD. CDR3 length: 17 residues.

The chain joins TRBV5-4 to TRBJ2-1, with D uncertain. V lost 3 bases and J lost 6, with 7 bases in between. The CDR3 has 12 amino acids. Per the germline V gene, CDR1 is SGHNT and CDR2 is YYREEE (reference sequence). The CDR3 sequence is CASSSPGNEQFF. The DNA of the CDR3 is TGTGCCAGCAGCTCCCCGGGCAATGAGCAGTTCTTC.

V is TRBV7-2 and J is TRBJ2-2; 11 bases map to TRBD2. Trimming at V came to 1 base and at J to 7 bases, leaving 11 bases not matched to a gene. The CDR3 has 18 residues. CDR1 SGHTA and CDR2 FQGNSA come from the germline V gene. The CDR3 DNA follows: TGTGCCAGCAGCTTAGGGCCGGTTAGCGGGAGGGATGGCGGGGAGCTGTTTTTT. As protein: CASSLGPVSGRDGGELFF.

In the case of this clone: The sample has other DNA sequences that encode this CDR3 too. The V gene is TRBV9, the J gene TRBJ1-1, with D unclear. The germline CDR1 and CDR2 sequences are SGDLS and YYNGEE. V was pared by 0 bases and J by 2 bases, with 8 bases between. CDR3 length: 14 amino acids. The CDR3 loop reads CASSVAGLNTEAFF. For the CDR3, the DNA is TGTGCCAGCAGCGTAGCAGGACTCAACACTGAAGCTTTCTTT. Full variable domain (missing parts from reference TRBV9 and TRBJ1-1): DSGVTQTPKHLITATGQRVTLRCSPRSGDLSVYWYQQSLDQGLQFLIQYYNGEERAKGNILERFSAQQFPDLHSELNLSSLELGDSALYFCASSVAGLNTEAFFGQGTRLTVV.

This rearrangement joins TRBV7-9 to TRBJ2-3; D perhaps matches TRBD2 (6 bases). This CDR3 spans 15 amino acids. Germline assignment: CDR1 SEHNR and CDR2 FQNEAQ (reference sequence). Trimming took 5 bases from V and 0 from J, leaving 12 bases between them. CDR3 DNA sequence: TGTGCCAGCAGCCCCCGCGGGGTTAGCACAGATACGCAGTATTTT. Its protein product is CASSPRGVSTDTQYF.

This sequence joins TRBV18 and TRBJ1-2; D is possibly TRBD1 (5 bases). The CDR3 consists of 16 residues. The germline V gene encodes CDR1 KGHSH and CDR2 LQKENI. V shed 3 bases and J shed 0 bases, with 14 bases lying between them. The CDR3 bases are TGTGCCAGCTCACCCTTCGTAGAACAGGCTAACTATGGCTACACCTTC. This encodes CASSPFVEQANYGYTF. Variable domain in full (rest from reference TRBV18 and TRBJ1-2): NAGVMQNPRHLVRRRGQEARLRCSPMKGHSHVYWYRQLPEEGLKFMVYLQKENIIDESGMPKERFSAEFPKEGPSILRIQQVVRGDSAAYFCASSPFVEQANYGYTFGSGTRLTVV.

As for this clone: The sample contains more than one DNA sequence encoding this CDR3. This chain connects TRBV4-3 to TRBJ1-5, with D perhaps matching TRBD1 (5 bases). The CDR3 has 15 amino acids. V gave up 3 bases and J gave up 2 bases, with 11 bases separating them. The germline CDR1 and CDR2 sequences are LGHNA and YSLEER. DNA for the CDR3: TGCGCCAGCAGCCAGGAAGACAGAGGCAATCAGCCCCAGCATTTT. It is translated as CASSQEDRGNQPQHF.

This rearrangement joins TRBV18 to TRBJ2-1, with D hard to call. Trimming removed 4 bases at V and 8 bases at J, with 12 bases between. The germline gives CDR1 KGHSH, CDR2 LQKENI. This CDR3 region has 13 residues. As DNA, the CDR3 is TGTGCCAGCTCACTGGAAATTTGGCATGAGCAGTTCTTC. Its protein is CASSLEIWHEQFF.

V usage is TRBV19 and J usage is TRBJ1-2, with a weak D call TRBD1 (6 bases). Germline V gene lookup returns CDR1 LNHDA and CDR2 SQIVND (reference sequence). Trimming pared 7 bases from V and 3 bases from J, leaving 15 bases between. The CDR3 runs 14 residues. CDR3 nucleotides: TGTGCCAGTACCCCCCGGGGGCTTCACTATGGCTACACCTTC. Residues: CASTPRGLHYGYTF.

CDR3 region: CASSYRDLRIEKLFF. In DNA form, the CDR3 reads TGTGCCAGCAGCTACCGGGACCTTCGCATCGAAAAACTGTTTTTT. The gene calls are TRBV7-6 and TRBJ1-4; weak D call: TRBD1 (5 bases). The V gene's germline CDR1 is SGHVS and CDR2 FNYEAQ. CDR3 size: 15 residues. Trimming removed 4 bases from V and 8 bases from J, with 17 bases in between.

The chain is built from TRBV23-1 and TRBJ2-1; 7 bases map to TRBD1. TRBV23-1 is given ORF status, its function remaining uncertain. The CDR3 is 14 residues long. V lost 3 bases, J lost 6 bases, and 5 bases stayed unmatched. CDR3 in DNA: TGCGCCAGCAGTCATGGGACAGCGACCAATGAGCAGTTCTTC. Its protein product is CASSHGTATNEQFF.

The chain is built from TRBV6-5 and TRBJ1-3; D remains ambiguous. The CDR3 runs 14 residues. The ends were cut back, 5 bases at V and 0 bases at J, with 8 bases in the middle. Germline V gene data show CDR1 as MNHEY and CDR2 as SVGAGI. CDR3 nucleotide sequence: TGTGCCAGCAGTCCACCCGGCTCTGGAAACACCATATATTTT. It is translated as CASSPPGSGNTIYF.